Each of the 11 T cell receptor beta chains below was sequenced from the same sample in a study of blood T cell repertoires in COVID-19. The method was immunoSEQ multiplex PCR; TCRdb's version includes in-frame clones alone and lacks a portion of them. The data show about 270,000 clones, around four fifths seen once. The sample comprised peripheral blood. The receptors here all came from a woman between 45 and 65 years old who had recovered from COVID-19.

This rearrangement joins TRBV11-3 to TRBJ2-7; 10 bases agree with TRBD1. V lost 1 base to trimming and J lost 2 bases; unmatched junction nucleotides: 5. The CDR3 is 16 residues long. Germline CDR1 and CDR2: SGHNT and YENEEA. The CDR3 DNA sequence: TGTGCCAGCAGCTTAGGCTCCGGGACAGGGGCCTACGAGCAGTACTTC. The encoded protein is CASSLGSGTGAYEQYF.

The genes are TRBV10-3 and TRBJ2-2, with TRBD1 matching over 8 bases. Per the germline V gene, CDR1 is ENHRY and CDR2 is SYGVKD. J gave up 5 bases and V 4 bases, and 6 bases lay outside the gene matches. This CDR3 is built from 15 residues. The CDR3 DNA is TGTGCCATCAGTGTGTCTACAGGGGGAACCGGGGAGCTGTTTTTT. It is translated as CAISVSTGGTGELFF.

V gene TRBV10-2 combines with J gene TRBJ1-2, with TRBD1 as a possible D gene (6 bases). This CDR3 has 19 amino acids. CDR1 is WSHSY, CDR2 SAAADI, per germline. Trimming took 11 bases from V and 4 from J, leaving 35 bases between them. The CDR3 region is CACCGGGGALARDSYGYTF. DNA for the CDR3: TGCGCCTGCTGTGGGGGAGGGGGGGCGCTGGCCCGGGACTCCTATGGCTACACCTTC.

This clone was detected once. The V and J genes are TRBV29-1 and TRBJ2-3; D is possibly TRBD2 (5 bases). Germline V gene sequence: CDR1 SQVTM, CDR2 ANQGSEA. The CDR3 length is 15 residues. V dropped 5 bases and J dropped 0 bases, with 15 bases sitting between them. CDR3 sequence (DNA): TGCAGCGTTTTCGTCGGGATTTCTAGCACAGATACGCAGTATTTT. Its translation is CSVFVGISSTDTQYF.

J is TRBJ2-3 and V is TRBV5-4; 7 bases are shared with TRBD2. Germline CDR1 is SGHNT and CDR2 is YYREEE (reference sequence). The CDR3 runs 16 residues. After removal of 0 bases from V and 2 bases from J, the junction contained 6 bases not matched to a gene. The CDR3 reads CASSLASGANTDTQYF. The CDR3 DNA is TGTGCCAGCAGCTTGGCTAGCGGCGCAAACACAGATACGCAGTATTTT.

This clone was detected a few times. Here the CDR3 reads CASSQAQGASNQPQHF. The CDR3 DNA reads as TGCGCCAGCAGCCAAGCCCAGGGGGCTAGCAATCAGCCCCAGCATTTT. V usage is TRBV4-1 and J usage is TRBJ1-5, with TRBD1 matching 8 bases. The CDR3 runs 16 residues. Looked up from germline, CDR1 is MGHRA and CDR2 is YSYEKL. The trim removed 1 base at V and 0 bases at J, leaving 2 bases unmatched.

V gene TRBV2 combines with J gene TRBJ2-1; TRBD1 might be the D (5 bases). This CDR3 has 13 amino acids. Germline CDR1 SNHLY, CDR2 FYNNEI. V was pared by 7 bases and J by 4 bases, with 11 bases between. For the CDR3, the DNA is TGTGCCAGCACAATAGACAGTTACAATGAGCAGTTCTTC. Translated: CASTIDSYNEQFF.

Only one count was recorded for this clone. The chain employs TRBV7-2 and TRBJ1-5; no definite D call. Germline V gene lookup returns CDR1 SGHTA and CDR2 FQGNSA. The CDR3 length is 18 residues. V was clipped by 2 bases and J by 0 bases, with 17 bases between them. The CDR3 nucleotides read TGTGCCAGCAGCTTATCCCCAGGAAGGTCCTATAGCAATCAGCCCCAGCATTTT. Protein: CASSLSPGRSYSNQPQHF.

CDR3 nucleotides: TGTGCCAGCACCCCGGGGGGAGGGACAGATACGCAGTATTTT. Its protein product is CASTPGGGTDTQYF. The rearrangement uses TRBV9 and TRBJ2-3, with 7 bases aligning to TRBD2. The germline CDR1 and CDR2 sequences are SGDLS and YYNGEE. V shed 6 bases, J shed 3 bases, and the junction held 7 bases outside the gene matches. The CDR3 contains 14 residues.

The V call is TRBV9, the J call TRBJ1-2; D uncertain. V was shortened by 0 bases and J by 5 bases, with 14 bases between the two germline ends. Germline V gives CDR1 SGDLS, CDR2 YYNGEE. The CDR3 spans 15 residues. For the CDR3, the DNA is TGTGCCAGCAGCGTAGGGGAGGATGGCTTTTATGGCTACACCTTC. Amino acid sequence: CASSVGEDGFYGYTF.

The J gene is TRBJ1-3, the V gene TRBV7-9, with D maybe TRBD1 (5 bases). V gave up 5 bases and J gave up 0 bases, with 14 bases separating them. From germline, CDR1 is SEHNR and CDR2 FQNEAQ (reference sequence). This CDR3 region has 16 residues. For the CDR3, the DNA is TGTGCCAGCAGCCCGCGGGGACGTATCTCTGGAAACACCATATATTTT. Translation: CASSPRGRISGNTIYF.